Below are 31 T cell receptor beta chains sequenced from a single sample in a study of blood T cells in healthy people across ages. Primed by a sample-barcoded 5' primer and a J-beta primer mix, a second PCR proceeded for about 6 to 11 cycles. TCRdb used MiXCR to reprocess the 5' RACE reads, holding one entry per CDR3 protein. This table holds fewer than 600,000 distinct CDR3 sequences, roughly a quarter found once. This sample was shared with a second study, whose subject was T cells of mothers and their children.

The sequencing sample was made of blood. All receptors derive from a boy aged 2 to 10 in good health.

This clonotype was seen only a few times. The J gene is TRBJ1-1, the V gene TRBV4-1; D possibly corresponds to TRBD1 (6 bases). Trimming cost V 3 bases and J 1 base, with 15 bases left between them. CDR1 is MGHRA, CDR2 YSYEKL, per germline. The CDR3 length is 16 residues. This CDR3 reads CASSQVQGRGNTEAFF. Written as DNA, the CDR3 is TGCGCCAGCAGCCAGGTACAGGGTAGGGGGAACACTGAAGCTTTCTTT.

The chain links TRBV5-1 to TRBJ2-3; a weak D match, TRBD2 (6 bases). V was clipped by 0 bases and J by 6 bases, with 11 bases between them. This CDR3 contains 14 residues. CDR1 SGHRS and CDR2 YFSETQ come from the germline V gene. CDR3 in DNA: TGCGCCAGCAGCTTGGGAGTTCGGGGGGATACGCAGTATTTT. Protein: CASSLGVRGDTQYF.

This clonotype appeared a few times. The chain uses TRBV7-8 and TRBJ1-6; D gene unclear. This CDR3 has 16 residues. Trimming cost V 4 bases and J 1 base, with 11 bases left between them. The germline CDR1 and CDR2 sequences are SGHVS and FQNEAQ. Here the CDR3 reads CASSSLSGSYNSPLHF. The CDR3 coding sequence is TGTGCCAGCAGCTCACTCTCAGGTTCCTATAATTCACCCCTCCACTTT.

The gene calls are TRBV11-2 and TRBJ2-1, with D possibly called TRBD1 or TRBD2 (6 bases each). The V gene's germline CDR1 is SGHAT and CDR2 FQNNGV. Trimming left V 0 bases short and J 3 bases short, with 12 bases between. The CDR3 consists of 16 residues. This chain's CDR3 is CASSLEGGSRYNEQFF. The CDR3 coding sequence is TGTGCCAGCAGCTTAGAAGGGGGGTCCCGCTACAATGAGCAGTTCTTC.

The chain is built from TRBV7-9 and TRBJ2-5; no definite D call. Germline V lookup: CDR1 SEHNR, CDR2 FQNEAQ (reference sequence). The V gene lost 2 bases and the J gene lost 2 bases, with 6 bases spanning the gap. The CDR3 is 13 residues long. DNA for the CDR3: TGTGCCAGCAGCTTATTCAGTCAAGAGACCCAGTACTTC. Translated, it gives CASSLFSQETQYF.

This chain links TRBV7-3 with TRBJ1-2; maybe TRBD1 (5 bases). V was clipped by 2 bases and J by 7 bases, with 11 bases between them. Germline V lookup: CDR1 SGHTA, CDR2 FQGTGA. CDR3 size: 13 residues. The CDR3 loop reads CASSLEGSFGYTF. DNA for the CDR3: TGTGCCAGCAGCTTAGAGGGGTCGTTTGGCTACACCTTC.

The chain joins TRBV5-1 to TRBJ2-1; possibly TRBD2 for D (6 bases). Trimming shortened V by 0 bases and J by 5 bases, and 12 bases separated the two germline ends. Per germline, CDR1 SGHRS and CDR2 YFSETQ. The CDR3 has 15 amino acids. The CDR3 sequence: CASSLVLATNNEQFF. CDR3 coding DNA: TGCGCCAGCAGCTTGGTTCTAGCGACAAACAATGAGCAGTTCTTC.

The rearrangement links TRBV7-9 to TRBJ2-5; TRBD2 is a possible D gene (5 bases). With 5 bases removed from V and 4 bases from J, the gap between germline ends came to 20 bases. This CDR3 spans 16 amino acids. CDR1 and CDR2 from the germline V gene are SEHNR and FQNEAQ (reference sequence). The CDR3 DNA follows: TGTGCCAGCAGCCGCTTTGGGAGCGACCTTGGAGAGACCCAGTACTTC. This codes for CASSRFGSDLGETQYF.

The chain links TRBV5-6 to TRBJ2-1; D is possibly TRBD1 (5 bases). Germline CDR1 reads SGHDT; CDR2 reads YYEEEE. There are 14 residues in the CDR3. The V end lost 3 bases, the J end lost 10 bases, and 17 bases lay between the germline ends. The DNA of the CDR3 is TGTGCCAGCAGCTGGACAACTACGCGAGTCGAGCAGTTCTTC. It encodes CASSWTTTRVEQFF.

With respect to this clonotype: One junction end disagrees with the germline gene, perhaps due to a read error. The chain combines TRBV7-9 with TRBJ2-7; 8 bases line up with TRBD2. The CDR3 extends over 16 amino acids. CDR1 and CDR2 from the germline V gene are SEHNR and FQNEAQ (reference sequence). CDR3 amino acids: CDSSDSSGRRAYEQYF. The DNA for the CDR3 is TGTGACAGCAGCGACTCGAGCGGGAGAAGGGCCTACGAGCAGTACTTC. Supplemented by reference TRBV7-9 and TRBJ2-7, the full variable domain reads DTGVSQNPRHKITKRGQNVTFRCDPISEHNRLYWYRQTLGQGPEFLTYFQNEAQLEKSRLLSDRFSAERPKGSFSTLEIQRTEQGDSAMYLCDSSDSSGRRAYEQYFGPGTRLTVT.

This clonotype was observed a few times. J is TRBJ2-7 and V is TRBV20-1; D not resolved. Germline V gene data show CDR1 as DFQATT and CDR2 as SNEGSKA (reference sequence). Trimming pared 4 bases from V and 3 bases from J, leaving 7 bases between. The CDR3 covers 11 residues. The CDR3 loop reads CSANPIYEQYF. The DNA for the CDR3 is TGCAGTGCTAACCCTATCTACGAGCAGTACTTC.

V and J are TRBV7-9 and TRBJ1-1; TRBD1 aligns across 11 bases. V shed 4 bases, J shed 5 bases, and the junction held 9 bases outside the gene matches. Germline V gives CDR1 SEHNR, CDR2 FQNEAQ (reference sequence). There are 16 residues in the CDR3. The CDR3 nucleotides read TGTGCCAGCAGCTCACCGGGACAGGGGGGTGTTACTGAAGCTTTCTTT. It translates to CASSSPGQGGVTEAFF.

This clonotype was seen only a few times. The V gene is TRBV5-1, the J gene TRBJ1-6; D remains ambiguous. CDR1 and CDR2 (germline): SGHRS, YFSETQ. This CDR3 spans 14 amino acids. V lost 0 bases, J lost 7 bases, and 8 bases lay in between. The CDR3 bases are TGCGCCAGCAGCTTGGACAGTCCCAATTCACCCCTCCACTTT. Translating it yields CASSLDSPNSPLHF.

The CDR3 reads CSASSGSWKPQHF. The CDR3 nucleotides are TGCAGTGCTAGCTCAGGAAGTTGGAAGCCCCAGCATTTT. V gene TRBV20-1 combines with J gene TRBJ1-5; no clear D. This CDR3 comprises 13 residues. V lost 3 bases and J 8 bases, leaving 14 bases between the germline ends. Germline values: CDR1 DFQATT, CDR2 SNEGSKA (reference sequence).

This clonotype was seen more than once but under ten times. This chain uses TRBV9 with TRBJ2-1, with D perhaps being TRBD1 or TRBD2 (6 bases each). The CDR3 consists of 15 residues. Trimming took off 0 bases at V and 2 bases at J, with 9 bases between the two ends. Germline values: CDR1 SGDLS, CDR2 YYNGEE. CDR3: CASSVVGGTYNEQFF. DNA for the CDR3: TGTGCCAGCAGCGTAGTAGGGGGGACCTACAATGAGCAGTTCTTC.

The V call is TRBV18, the J call TRBJ1-2; TRBD1 might be the D (5 bases). Germline V gene sequence: CDR1 KGHSH, CDR2 LQKENI. V was cut by 2 bases and J by 4 bases, with 11 bases left in between. There are 14 residues in the CDR3. CDR3 region: CASSPERGTYGYTF. For the CDR3, the DNA is TGTGCCAGCTCACCAGAGCGTGGGACCTATGGCTACACCTTC.

This sequence joins TRBV27 and TRBJ2-2; unclear D gene. The germline CDR1 and CDR2 sequences are MNHEY and SMNVEV (reference sequence). The CDR3 sequence is 15 residues long. The germline V and J ends were trimmed by 2 bases and 5 bases, with 12 bases remaining between them. In nucleotides, the CDR3 is TGTGCCAGCAGTTTAAAGCCGTGGGGTACCGGGGAGCTGTTTTTT. Residues: CASSLKPWGTGELFF.

The table lists this clonotype with a few counts. This chain connects TRBV4-3 to TRBJ2-2; weak D call: TRBD2 (7 bases). The CDR3 consists of 16 residues. With 0 bases removed from V and 4 bases from J, the gap between germline ends came to 12 bases. Germline CDR1 is LGHNA and CDR2 is YSLEER. The CDR3 nucleotides are TGCGCCAGCAGCCAAGAGAGGGGGGGGAGCACCGGGGAGCTGTTTTTT. It encodes CASSQERGGSTGELFF.

The CDR3 region has the DNA TGTGCCACCAGCAGAGATACGGGAGCACGGGACGAGCAGTACTTC. It encodes CATSRDTGARDEQYF. The genes are TRBV15 and TRBJ2-7, with a weak D call TRBD2 (6 bases). The V gene's germline CDR1 is LNHNV and CDR2 YYDKDF (reference sequence). The ends were cut back, 0 bases at V and 5 bases at J, with 14 bases in the middle. The CDR3 is 15 residues long.

The chain uses TRBV24-1 and TRBJ2-3; D gene uncertain. V dropped 0 bases and J dropped 1 base, with 10 bases sitting between them. Germline V gene sequence: CDR1 KGHDR, CDR2 SFDVKD. The CDR3 extends over 16 amino acids. The DNA for the CDR3 is TGTGCCACCAGTGATTTGTCCAGCTTTGGCACAGATACGCAGTATTTT. Amino acid sequence: CATSDLSSFGTDTQYF.

This clonotype has just a few counts. J is TRBJ1-2 and V is TRBV12-3 or TRBV12-4, with a weak D call TRBD1 (5 bases). V lost 2 bases and J 8 bases, leaving 12 bases between the germline ends. This CDR3 contains 13 residues. The CDR3 sequence: CASSLRGDLGYTF. The CDR3 DNA reads TGTGCCAGCAGTTTACGGGGGGATTTGGGCTACACCTTC.

J is TRBJ2-5 and V is TRBV14; D call uncertain. The J call is doubtful: the DNA matches TRBJ2-7 better. CDR1 is SGHDN and CDR2 is FVKESK in the germline V gene. CDR3 length: 12 residues. CDR3 DNA: TGTGCCAGCAGTGTACAGTCCTACGAGCAGTACTTC. Translated: CASSVQSYEQYF.

DNA of the CDR3: TGTGCCAGCATCCGTGGACAGGGGAACACTGAAGCTTTCTTT. This codes for CASIRGQGNTEAFF. The chain has TRBV12-3 or TRBV12-4 and TRBJ1-1, with 8 positions matching TRBD1. Trimming took 7 bases from V and 1 from J; bases not matched to a gene: 5. CDR3 size: 14 residues.

The rearrangement uses TRBV7-8 and TRBJ2-5; tentatively, D is TRBD2 (6 bases). CDR1 and CDR2 (germline): SGHVS, FQNEAQ. The CDR3 has 14 residues. Trimming took 4 bases from V and 3 from J, leaving 12 bases between them. CDR3 in amino acids: CASSSGERKETQYF. The CDR3 DNA reads as TGTGCCAGCAGCTCGGGAGAGAGAAAAGAGACCCAGTACTTC.

This clonotype was seen only a few times. CDR3 in amino acids: CASGGLRGGSGELFF. The CDR3 nucleotides read TGTGCCAGCGGGGGCCTGAGGGGAGGGTCCGGGGAGCTGTTTTTT. The genes are TRBV6-6 and TRBJ2-2, with TRBD2 as a possible D gene (7 bases). The germline V gene has CDR1 MNHNY and CDR2 SVGAGI (reference sequence). Trimming took 8 bases from V and 6 from J, leaving 19 bases between them. The CDR3 is 15 amino acids.

A few counts support this clonotype. The gene calls are TRBV4-3 and TRBJ2-7; D unclear. The CDR3 totals 15 residues. V was clipped by 6 bases and J by 2 bases, with 17 bases between them. Germline V gene lookup returns CDR1 LGHNA and CDR2 YSLEER. Written as DNA, the CDR3 is TGCGCCAGCAGTCCCACACCCCTGCAGGCCTACGAGCAGTACTTC. Protein sequence: CASSPTPLQAYEQYF.

This chain links TRBV3-1 with TRBJ1-4; 7 positions match TRBD1. This CDR3 is built from 14 residues. Germline-derived CDR1 and CDR2 are LGHDT and YNNKEL (reference sequence). After removal of 4 bases from V and 7 bases from J, the junction contained 6 bases not matched to a gene. The CDR3 loop is CASSRQGGGEKLFF. The CDR3 nucleotides are TGTGCCAGCAGCCGACAGGGTGGAGGTGAAAAACTGTTTTTT.

This clonotype turned up a few times. V is TRBV29-1 and J is TRBJ2-4; 7 bases line up with TRBD1. Germline assignment: CDR1 SQVTM and CDR2 ANQGSEA. This CDR3 is built from 11 residues. V lost 5 bases, J lost 9 bases, and 4 bases stayed unmatched. The CDR3 region is CSVWTGGIQYF. CDR3 nucleotide sequence: TGCAGCGTTTGGACAGGAGGCATTCAGTACTTC.

This clonotype occurred a few times. V and J are TRBV4-1 and TRBJ1-4; 7 bases agree with TRBD1. Losses at the gene ends were 5 bases for V and 3 bases for J; bases not matched to a gene: 12. CDR3 length: 17 amino acids. Per the germline V gene, CDR1 is MGHRA and CDR2 is YSYEKL. Here the CDR3 reads CASSYGLQGRANEKLFF. The CDR3 coding sequence is TGCGCCAGCAGCTACGGCCTACAGGGGCGGGCTAATGAAAAACTGTTTTTT.

This clonotype was observed a few times. The chain has TRBV20-1 and TRBJ2-5; 12 nucleotides align to TRBD2. V dropped 6 bases and J dropped 4; count of bases not matched to a gene: 6. Germline loops: CDR1 DFQATT, CDR2 SNEGSKA (reference sequence). The CDR3 loop spans 14 amino acids. CDR3 DNA sequence: TGCAGTGCCAGAACGACTAGCGGGAGAGAGACCCAGTACTTC. Its translation is CSARTTSGRETQYF.

The rearrangement joins TRBV7-9 to TRBJ2-5, with TRBD2 identical over 7 bases. Germline CDR1 SEHNR, CDR2 FQNEAQ (reference sequence). The CDR3 sequence is 15 residues long. Unmatched junction bases numbered 6, after V lost 4 bases and J lost 1 base. As DNA, the CDR3 is TGTGCCAGCAGCTCCATCGGGGGGACCCAAGAGACCCAGTACTTC. Its translation: CASSSIGGTQETQYF.